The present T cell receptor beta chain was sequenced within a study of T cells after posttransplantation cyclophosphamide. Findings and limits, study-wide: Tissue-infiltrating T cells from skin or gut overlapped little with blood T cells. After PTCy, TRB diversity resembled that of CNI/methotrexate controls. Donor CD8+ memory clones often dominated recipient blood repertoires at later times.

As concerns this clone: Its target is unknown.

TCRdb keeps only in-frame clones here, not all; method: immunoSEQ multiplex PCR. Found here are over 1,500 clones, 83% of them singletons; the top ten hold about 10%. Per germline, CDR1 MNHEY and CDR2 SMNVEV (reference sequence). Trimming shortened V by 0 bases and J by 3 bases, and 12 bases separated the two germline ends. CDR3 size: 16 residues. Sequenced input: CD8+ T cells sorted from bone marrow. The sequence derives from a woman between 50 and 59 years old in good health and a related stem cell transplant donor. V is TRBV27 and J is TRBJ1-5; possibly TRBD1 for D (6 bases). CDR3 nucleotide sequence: TGTGCCAGCAGTTTATCCGGGGGGGGGCTCAATCAGCCCCAGCATTTT. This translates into CASSLSGGGLNQPQHF.